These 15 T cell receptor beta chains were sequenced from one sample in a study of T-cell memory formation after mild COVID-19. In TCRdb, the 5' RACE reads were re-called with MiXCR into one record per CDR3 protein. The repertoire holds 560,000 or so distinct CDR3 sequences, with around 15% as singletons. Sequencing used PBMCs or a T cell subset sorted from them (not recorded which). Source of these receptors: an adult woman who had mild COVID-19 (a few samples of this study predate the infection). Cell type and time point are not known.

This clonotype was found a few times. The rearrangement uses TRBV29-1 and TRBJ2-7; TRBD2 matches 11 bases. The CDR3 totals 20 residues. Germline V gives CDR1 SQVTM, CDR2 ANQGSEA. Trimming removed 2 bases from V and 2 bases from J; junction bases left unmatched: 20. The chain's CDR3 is CSVETPYGTSGPPNPYEQYF. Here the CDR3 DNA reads TGCAGCGTTGAAACCCCGTATGGGACTAGCGGTCCCCCCAATCCCTACGAGCAGTACTTC.

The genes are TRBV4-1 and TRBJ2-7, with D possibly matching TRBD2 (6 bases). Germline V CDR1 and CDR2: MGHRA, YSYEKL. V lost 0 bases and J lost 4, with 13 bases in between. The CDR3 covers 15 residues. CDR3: CASSQDQGRGYEQYF. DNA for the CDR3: TGCGCCAGCAGCCAAGATCAAGGCCGGGGGTACGAGCAGTACTTC.

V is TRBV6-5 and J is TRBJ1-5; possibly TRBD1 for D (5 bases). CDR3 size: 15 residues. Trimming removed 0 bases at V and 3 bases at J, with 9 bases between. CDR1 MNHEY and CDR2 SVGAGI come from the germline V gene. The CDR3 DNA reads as TGTGCCAGCAGTTACTCGGGGGTCAACAATCAGCCCCAGCATTTT. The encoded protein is CASSYSGVNNQPQHF.

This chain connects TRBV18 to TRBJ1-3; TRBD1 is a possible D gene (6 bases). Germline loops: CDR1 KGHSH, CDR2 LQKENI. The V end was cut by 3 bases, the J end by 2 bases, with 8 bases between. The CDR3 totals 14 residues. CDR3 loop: CASSPSGAGNTIYF. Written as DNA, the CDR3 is TGTGCCAGCTCACCCTCAGGGGCTGGAAACACCATATATTTT. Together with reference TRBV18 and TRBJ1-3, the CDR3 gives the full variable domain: NAGVMQNPRHLVRRRGQEARLRCSPMKGHSHVYWYRQLPEEGLKFMVYLQKENIIDESGMPKERFSAEFPKEGPSILRIQQVVRGDSAAYFCASSPSGAGNTIYFGEGSWLTVV.

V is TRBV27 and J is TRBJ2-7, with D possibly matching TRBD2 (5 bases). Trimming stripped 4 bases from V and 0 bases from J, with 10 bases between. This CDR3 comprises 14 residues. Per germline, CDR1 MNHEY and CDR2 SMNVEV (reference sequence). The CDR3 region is CASSWTVSSYEQYF. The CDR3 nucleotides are TGTGCCAGCAGTTGGACTGTTAGCTCCTACGAGCAGTACTTC.

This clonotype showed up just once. In nucleotides, the CDR3 is TGCAGTGCTAATAGGGACCACGGCTACACCTTC. Its translation: CSANRDHGYTF. The chain carries TRBV20-1 and TRBJ1-2; D might be TRBD1 (5 bases). Germline V gene sequence: CDR1 DFQATT, CDR2 SNEGSKA (reference sequence). The CDR3 loop spans 11 amino acids. V was pared by 4 bases and J by 8 bases, with 11 bases between.

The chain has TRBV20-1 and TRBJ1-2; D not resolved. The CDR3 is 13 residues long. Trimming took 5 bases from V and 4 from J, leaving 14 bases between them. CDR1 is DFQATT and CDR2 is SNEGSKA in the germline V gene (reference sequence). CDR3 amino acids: CSARTGIRYGYTF. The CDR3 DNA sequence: TGCAGTGCTCGGACGGGGATCCGCTATGGCTACACCTTC.

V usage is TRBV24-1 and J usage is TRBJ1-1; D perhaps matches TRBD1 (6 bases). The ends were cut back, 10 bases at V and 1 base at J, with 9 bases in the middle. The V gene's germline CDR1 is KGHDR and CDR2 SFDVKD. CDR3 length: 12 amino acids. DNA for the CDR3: TGTGCCACTCGGGGACAGAACACTGAAGCTTTCTTT. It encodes CATRGQNTEAFF.

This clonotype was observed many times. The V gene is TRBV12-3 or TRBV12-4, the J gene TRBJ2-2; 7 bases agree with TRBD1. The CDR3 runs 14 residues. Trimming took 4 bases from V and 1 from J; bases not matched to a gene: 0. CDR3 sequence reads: CASSWTGNTGELFF. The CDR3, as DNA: TGTGCCAGCAGTTGGACAGGGAACACCGGGGAGCTGTTTTTT.

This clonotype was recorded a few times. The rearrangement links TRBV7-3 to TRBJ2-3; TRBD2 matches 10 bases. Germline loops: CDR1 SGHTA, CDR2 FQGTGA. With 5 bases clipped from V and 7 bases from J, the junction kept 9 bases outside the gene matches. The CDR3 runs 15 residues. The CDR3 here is CASSKSGTSAYTQYF. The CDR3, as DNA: TGTGCCAGCAGCAAGTCCGGGACTAGCGCGTATACGCAGTATTTT.

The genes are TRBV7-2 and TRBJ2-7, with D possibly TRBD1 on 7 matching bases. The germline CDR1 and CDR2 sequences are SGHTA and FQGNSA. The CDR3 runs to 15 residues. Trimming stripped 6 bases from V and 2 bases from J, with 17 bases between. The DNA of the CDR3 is TGTGCCAGCAGGTCCCAGGGGGGTGGAACCTACGAGCAGTACTTC. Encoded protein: CASRSQGGGTYEQYF.

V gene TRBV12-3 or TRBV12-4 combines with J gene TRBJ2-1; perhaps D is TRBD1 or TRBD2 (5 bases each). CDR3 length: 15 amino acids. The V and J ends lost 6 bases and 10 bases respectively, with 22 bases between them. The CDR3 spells CASSFSGPPAGEQFF. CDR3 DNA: TGTGCCAGCAGCTTTTCGGGACCCCCGGCCGGGGAGCAGTTCTTC.

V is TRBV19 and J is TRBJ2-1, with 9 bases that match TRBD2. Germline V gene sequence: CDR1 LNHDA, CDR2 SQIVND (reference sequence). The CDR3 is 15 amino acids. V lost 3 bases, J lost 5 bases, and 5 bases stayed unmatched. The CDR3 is CASSIEASGNNEQFF. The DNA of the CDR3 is TGTGCCAGTAGTATCGAGGCTAGCGGGAACAATGAGCAGTTCTTC.

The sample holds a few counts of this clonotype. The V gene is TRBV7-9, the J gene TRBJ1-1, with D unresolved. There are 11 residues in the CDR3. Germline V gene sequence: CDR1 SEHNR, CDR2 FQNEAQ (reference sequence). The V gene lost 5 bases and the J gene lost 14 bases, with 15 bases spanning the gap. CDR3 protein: CASSPRAILFF. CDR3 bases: TGTGCCAGCAGCCCCCGGGCGATTTTATTCTTT.

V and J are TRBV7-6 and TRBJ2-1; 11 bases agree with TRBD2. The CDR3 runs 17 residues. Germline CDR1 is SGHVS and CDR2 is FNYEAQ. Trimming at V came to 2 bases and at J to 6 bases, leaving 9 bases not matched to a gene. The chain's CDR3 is CASSLFPSGTSGNEQFF. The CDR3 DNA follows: TGTGCCAGCAGCTTATTCCCATCCGGGACTAGCGGCAATGAGCAGTTCTTC.